Below, 18 T cell receptor beta chains from the same sample are listed, as sequenced in a study of T cell responses to AZD1222 COVID-19 vaccine. Produced via immunoSEQ multiplex PCR; TCRdb's table is partial and in-frame only. The sample includes about 110,000 clones, more than 75% of them seen just once. The sample in question was peripheral blood, obtained on day 0 of AZD1222 vaccination. These receptors were collected from an adult in good health.

The rearrangement uses TRBV19 and TRBJ2-2; D may be TRBD2 (6 bases). From germline, CDR1 is LNHDA and CDR2 SQIVND (reference sequence). CDR3 length: 12 amino acids. V gave up 8 bases and J gave up 4 bases, with 8 bases separating them. CDR3 residues: CASPTSTGELFF. The CDR3 coding sequence is TGTGCCAGTCCGACTAGCACCGGGGAGCTGTTTTTT.

This chain uses TRBV14 with TRBJ1-1, with 9 bases identical to TRBD1. The germline V gene encodes CDR1 SGHDN and CDR2 FVKESK. Trimming at V came to 3 bases and at J to 4 bases, leaving 0 bases not matched to a gene. The CDR3 consists of 13 residues. This chain's CDR3 is CASSQTGGTEAFF. Here the CDR3 DNA reads TGTGCCAGCAGCCAGACAGGGGGCACTGAAGCTTTCTTT.

This chain links TRBV14 with TRBJ1-6, with 7 bases matching TRBD1. There are 14 residues in the CDR3. Unmatched junction bases numbered 3, after V lost 0 bases and J lost 10 bases. CDR1 and CDR2 from the germline V gene are SGHDN and FVKESK. CDR3 region: CASSQEGDSSPLHF. In DNA form, the CDR3 reads TGTGCCAGCAGCCAAGAGGGGGACAGCTCACCCCTCCACTTT.

The sample holds a few counts of this clone. This chain connects TRBV27 to TRBJ1-5; D is perhaps TRBD1 (5 bases). CDR3 size: 14 residues. Germline V gives CDR1 MNHEY, CDR2 SMNVEV (reference sequence). The V gene lost 6 bases and the J gene lost 9 bases, with 18 bases spanning the gap. This CDR3 reads CASRRQTQLSPQHF. In DNA form, the CDR3 reads TGTGCCAGCAGGCGACAGACTCAGCTATCGCCCCAGCATTTT.

The rearrangement uses TRBV7-9 and TRBJ1-1; no firm D call. The CDR3 extends over 14 amino acids. V was trimmed by 3 bases and J by 0 bases, leaving 8 bases between them. Germline V gene lookup returns CDR1 SEHNR and CDR2 FQNEAQ (reference sequence). CDR3 amino acids: CASSFISLNTEAFF. In DNA, the CDR3 is TGTGCCAGCAGCTTTATCAGCCTGAACACTGAAGCTTTCTTT.

The chain combines TRBV15 with TRBJ1-2; TRBD1 is a possible D gene (6 bases). V lost 1 base to trimming and J lost 7 bases, with 22 bases between them. CDR3 length: 17 residues. The germline V gene has CDR1 LNHNV and CDR2 YYDKDF (reference sequence). For the CDR3, the DNA is TGTGCCACCAGCAGAGTAGGGGGTAAGAGCCCCAGGTCTGGCTACACCTTC. Translated: CATSRVGGKSPRSGYTF.

This clone was seen just once. The chain recombines TRBV27 with TRBJ1-2; D remains ambiguous. The CDR3 loop spans 16 amino acids. Deletions cut 0 bases from V and 4 bases from J, with 15 bases between. Germline CDR1 and CDR2: MNHEY and SMNVEV (reference sequence). CDR3 amino acids: CASSLSGSPRFYGYTF. The CDR3, as DNA: TGTGCCAGCAGTTTATCAGGGAGCCCCCGTTTCTATGGCTACACCTTC.

V gene TRBV3-1 (or the pseudogene TRBV3-2) combines with J gene TRBJ1-1, with 8 nucleotides matching TRBD1. CDR1 and CDR2 from the germline V gene are LGHDT and YNNKEL (reference sequence). Trimming at V came to 1 base and at J to 5 bases, leaving 6 bases not matched to a gene. The CDR3 is 15 residues long. The CDR3, as DNA: TGTGCCAGCAGCCAAGCGGACAGGGTTTGTACTGAAGCTTTCTTT. Amino acids: CASSQADRVCTEAFF.

The chain uses TRBV11-2 and TRBJ1-1; D is possibly TRBD1 (6 bases). Trimming cost V 5 bases and J 1 base, with 20 bases left between them. Germline V lookup: CDR1 SGHAT, CDR2 FQNNGV. The CDR3 has 17 residues. This chain's CDR3 is CASSRFSNRVPNTEAFF. CDR3 DNA: TGTGCCAGCAGCCGATTTTCGAACAGGGTGCCGAACACTGAAGCTTTCTTT.

The V and J genes are TRBV6-4 and TRBJ1-2; no firm D call. V lost 2 bases, J lost 8 bases, and 9 bases lay in between. Germline V gene sequence: CDR1 MRHNA, CDR2 SNTAGT. The CDR3 is made up of 12 amino acids. This CDR3 is CASSDLKGGYTF. Written as DNA, the CDR3 is TGTGCCAGCAGTGACCTTAAGGGAGGCTACACCTTC.

V is TRBV5-1 and J is TRBJ1-2; 7 bases agree with TRBD1. This CDR3 region has 13 residues. Germline V lookup: CDR1 SGHRS, CDR2 YFSETQ. V trimming: 2 bases; J trimming: 3 bases; junction bases outside the gene matches: 1. The CDR3 region is CASSFDRDYGYTF. CDR3 nucleotides: TGCGCCAGCAGCTTCGACAGGGACTATGGCTACACCTTC. The variable domain in full, with the rest retrieved from reference TRBV5-1 and TRBJ1-2, is KAGVTQTPRYLIKTRGQQVTLSCSPISGHRSVSWYQQTPGQGLQFLFEYFSETQRNKGNFPGRFSGRQFSNSRSEMNVSTLELGDSALYLCASSFDRDYGYTFGSGTRLTVV.

This clone has at least ten counts. Within the sample, other DNA sequences also encode this same CDR3. The chain joins TRBV6-5 to TRBJ1-2, with 9 nucleotides matching TRBD1. Germline CDR1 is MNHEY and CDR2 is SVGAGI. V lost 6 bases to trimming and J lost 5 bases; unmatched junction nucleotides: 4. The CDR3 loop spans 13 amino acids. The CDR3 bases are TGTGCCAGCAGACACGGGACAGGGTATGGCTACACCTTC. It encodes CASRHGTGYGYTF.

This chain joins TRBV4-3 and TRBJ1-1; D is possibly TRBD1 (5 bases). The CDR3 is 15 amino acids. Trimming left V 0 bases short and J 4 bases short, with 12 bases between. Germline V gene data show CDR1 as LGHNA and CDR2 as YSLEER. CDR3 region: CASSQEGTRSTEAFF. DNA of the CDR3: TGCGCCAGCAGCCAAGAAGGGACCCGGAGCACTGAAGCTTTCTTT.

The J gene is TRBJ1-2, the V gene TRBV6-2 or TRBV6-3, with D possibly being TRBD1 (6 bases). The CDR3 loop spans 14 amino acids. V shed 1 base and J shed 2 bases, with 8 bases lying between them. Germline V gene data show CDR1 as MNHEY and CDR2 as SVGEGT. The CDR3 loop is CASSYLGANYGYTF. For the CDR3, the DNA is TGTGCCAGCAGTTACTTGGGGGCGAACTATGGCTACACCTTC.

J is TRBJ2-1 and V is TRBV12-5; 9 positions agree with TRBD2. The CDR3 is 19 residues long. After removal of 0 bases from V and 8 bases from J, the junction contained 17 bases not matched to a gene. The germline gives CDR1 LGHNT, CDR2 FRNRAP. The CDR3, as DNA: TGTGCTAGTGGTTTGGTAGGGGGCAGCGGGGGGCCCCAGGTCTATGAGCAGTTCTTC. Its translation is CASGLVGGSGGPQVYEQFF. The complete variable domain, with remaining parts taken from reference TRBV12-5 and TRBJ2-1, reads DARVTQTPRHKVTEMGQEVTMRCQPILGHNTVFWYRQTMMQGLELLAYFRNRAPLDDSGMPKDRFSAEMPDATLATLKIQPSEPRDSAVYFCASGLVGGSGGPQVYEQFFGPGTRLTVL.

The V call is TRBV6-2 or TRBV6-3, the J call TRBJ2-3, with D possibly TRBD2 on 5 matching bases. The CDR3 is made up of 15 amino acids. The V end was cut by 4 bases, the J end by 0 bases, with 11 bases between. Germline lookup yields CDR1 MNHEY and CDR2 SVGEGT. CDR3 amino acids: CASSLTSTSTDTQYF. CDR3 nucleotide sequence: TGTGCCAGCAGTTTAACTAGTACTAGCACAGATACGCAGTATTTT.

The chain is built from TRBV19 and TRBJ1-3; TRBD1 agrees at 10 bases. Germline CDR1 is LNHDA and CDR2 is SQIVND (reference sequence). CDR3 length equals 16 residues. The trim removed 6 bases at V and 0 bases at J, leaving 5 bases unmatched. DNA for the CDR3: TGTGCCAGTAGCCGGGACAGGGGTAGCTCTGGAAACACCATATATTTT. It specifies CASSRDRGSSGNTIYF. The full variable domain, in which reference TRBV19 and TRBJ1-3 provide the parts outside the CDR3, is DGGITQSPKYLFRKEGQNVTLSCEQNLNHDAMYWYRQDPGQGLRLIYYSQIVNDFQKGDIAEGYSVSREKKESFPLTVTSAQKNPTAFYLCASSRDRGSSGNTIYFGEGSWLTVV.

This chain joins TRBV18 and TRBJ2-7, with 12 bases matching TRBD2. The V gene's germline CDR1 is KGHSH and CDR2 LQKENI. V lost 6 bases to trimming and J lost 4 bases; unmatched junction nucleotides: 4. This CDR3 has 14 residues. CDR3 region: CASSDTSGGYEQYF. In nucleotides, the CDR3 is TGTGCCAGCTCCGATACTAGCGGGGGGTACGAGCAGTACTTC.